Sequencing of this TCR beta chain was carried out in a study of post-analysis software for immune sequencing data. V gave up 2 bases and J gave up 0 bases, with 18 bases separating them. The CDR3 has 17 amino acids. Germline V gene lookup returns CDR1 SQVTM and CDR2 ANQGSEA. Regarding the study as a whole: The study found TRBV5-6, TRBV5-1 and TRBV20-1 among a few TRBV segments more frequent in patients than controls.

Prepared TCR beta cDNA libraries contained unique molecular identifiers. MiXCR, applied by TCRdb to the PCR reads, yields one record per CDR3 protein. The top ten clones hold approximately 10% of a sample with 600,000 to 700,000 distinct CDR3 sequences, roughly three fifths of them seen once. A word on this clonotype: The antigen is not known.

The chain carries TRBV29-1 and TRBJ2-3; a possible D gene is TRBD2 (5 bases). The TCR sequence derives from a girl aged 2-10 years with multiple sclerosis. Sequencing was done on a sample of blood. CDR3: CSVEWGDIVSSTDTQYF. For the CDR3, the DNA is TGCAGCGTTGAATGGGGAGATATCGTATCTAGCACAGATACGCAGTATTTT.